This T cell receptor beta chain is drawn from a study of response to subunit inactivated influenza vaccine. TCRdb reprocessed the RT-PCR reads with MiXCR, giving one entry per CDR3 protein. The sample has over 750,000 distinct CDR3 sequences; approximately 21% are singletons. Trimming took off 3 bases at V and 0 bases at J, with 23 bases between the two ends. CDR1 and CDR2 from the germline V gene are DFQATT and SNEGSKA (reference sequence). This CDR3 has 18 amino acids. At least ten counts were recorded for this clonotype. The source is a man between 50 and 59 years old who received an inactivated influenza vaccine. This sample comprised PBMCs from blood, obtained 5 days after vaccination. The J gene is TRBJ1-2, the V gene TRBV20-1; D call uncertain. The CDR3 region is CSARARTWEDKANYGYTF. The CDR3 DNA follows: TGCAGTGCTAGGGCTCGAACCTGGGAGGATAAAGCTAACTATGGCTACACCTTC.